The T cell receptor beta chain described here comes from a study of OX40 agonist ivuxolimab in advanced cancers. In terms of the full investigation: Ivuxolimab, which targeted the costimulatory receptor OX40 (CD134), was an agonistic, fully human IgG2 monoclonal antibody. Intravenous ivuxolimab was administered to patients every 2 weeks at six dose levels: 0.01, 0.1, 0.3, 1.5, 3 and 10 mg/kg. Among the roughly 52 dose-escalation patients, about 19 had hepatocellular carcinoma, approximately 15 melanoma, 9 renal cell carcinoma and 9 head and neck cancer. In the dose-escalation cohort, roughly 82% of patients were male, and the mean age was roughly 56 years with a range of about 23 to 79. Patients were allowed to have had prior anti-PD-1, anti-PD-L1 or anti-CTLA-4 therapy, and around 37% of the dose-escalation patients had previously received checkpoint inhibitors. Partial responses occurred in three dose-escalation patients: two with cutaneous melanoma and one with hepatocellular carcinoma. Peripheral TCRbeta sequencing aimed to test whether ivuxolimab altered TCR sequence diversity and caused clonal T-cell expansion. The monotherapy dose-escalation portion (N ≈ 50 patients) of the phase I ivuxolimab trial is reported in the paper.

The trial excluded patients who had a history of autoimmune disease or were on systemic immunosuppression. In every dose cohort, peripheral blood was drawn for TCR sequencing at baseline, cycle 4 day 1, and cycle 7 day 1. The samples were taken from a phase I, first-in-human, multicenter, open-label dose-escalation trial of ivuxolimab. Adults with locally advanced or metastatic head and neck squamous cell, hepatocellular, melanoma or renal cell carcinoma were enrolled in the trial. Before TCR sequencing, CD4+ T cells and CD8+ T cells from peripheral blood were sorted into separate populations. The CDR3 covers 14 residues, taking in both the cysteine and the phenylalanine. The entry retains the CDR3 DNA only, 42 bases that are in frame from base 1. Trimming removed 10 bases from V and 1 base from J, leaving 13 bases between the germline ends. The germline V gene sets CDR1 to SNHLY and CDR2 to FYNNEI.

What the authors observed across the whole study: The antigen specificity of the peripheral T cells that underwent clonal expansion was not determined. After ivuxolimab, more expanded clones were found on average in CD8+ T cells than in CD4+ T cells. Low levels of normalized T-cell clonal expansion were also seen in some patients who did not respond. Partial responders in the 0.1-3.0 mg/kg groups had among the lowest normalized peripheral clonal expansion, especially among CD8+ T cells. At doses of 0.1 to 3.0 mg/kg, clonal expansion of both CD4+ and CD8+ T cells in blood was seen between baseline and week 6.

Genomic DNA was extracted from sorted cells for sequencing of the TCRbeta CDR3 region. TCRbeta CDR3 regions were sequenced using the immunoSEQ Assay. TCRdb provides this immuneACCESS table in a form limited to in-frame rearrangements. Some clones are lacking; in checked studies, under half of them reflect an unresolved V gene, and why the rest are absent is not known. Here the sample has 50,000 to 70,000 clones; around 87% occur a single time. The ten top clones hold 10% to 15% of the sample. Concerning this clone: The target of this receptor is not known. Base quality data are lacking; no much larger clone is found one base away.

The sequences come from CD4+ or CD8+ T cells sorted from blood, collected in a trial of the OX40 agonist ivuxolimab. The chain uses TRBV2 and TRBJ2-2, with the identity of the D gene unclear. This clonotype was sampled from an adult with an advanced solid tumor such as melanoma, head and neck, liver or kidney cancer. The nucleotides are TGTGCCATCCCGGCGGCGGAGAACACCGGGGAGCTGTTTTTT. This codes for CAIPAAENTGELFF.